Listed below are T cell receptor beta chains from one sample, sequenced in a study of shared clonotypes between healthy human individuals. Here immunoSEQ multiplex PCR was the method, and the copy in TCRdb shows in-frame clones only, minus some. The data contain 2.5 million or so clones, over 85% of them singletons. Sequencing was done on a sample of naive CD4+ T cells sorted from blood. These receptors were obtained from a man aged 18 to 29 in good health. The CDR3 runs from the conserved cysteine through the conserved F or W. Each record gives: J gene, V gene, clone size, D gene, CDR3 DNA, CDR3 protein. A D gene is named only where the DNA matches it firmly. Where a row states a size, it is once, few, many or the class of an expanded clone; other rows omit it.

>TRBJ2-5|TRBV25-1|NA|NA
TGTGCCAGCTCGGGGGAGTACAAAGGGACCCAGTACTTC
CASSGEYKGTQYF
>TRBJ2-5|TRBV30|NA|TRBD2
TGTGCCTGGAGTGTACGCCGGACTAGCGGGGGTCAAGAGACCCAGTACTTC
CAWSVRRTSGGQETQYF
>TRBJ2-7|TRBV5-1|NA|NA
TGCGCCAGCAGCCTAGGACTGGATCGCTACGAGCAGTACTTC
CASSLGLDRYEQYF
>TRBJ2-1|TRBV5-1|NA|NA
TGCGCCAGCAGCTTGACCCGGGGGGACAGCTACAGCTCCTACAATGAGCAGTTCTTC
CASSLTRGDSYSSYNEQFF
>TRBJ2-3|TRBV5-6|once|NA
TGTGCCAGCAGCTTGGGAAGGTCCGATACGCAGTATTTT
CASSLGRSDTQYF
>TRBJ2-1|TRBV2|NA|TRBD2
TGTGCCAGCAGTGAACTAGCGGGGGCCTCGGATGAGCAGTTCTTC
CASSELAGASDEQFF
>TRBJ1-2|TRBV14|NA|NA
TGTGCCAGCAGCCAAGTCACCGGATCGGGAGGCTACACCTTC
CASSQVTGSGGYTF
>TRBJ2-5|TRBV10-3|NA|TRBD1
TGTGCCATCAGTCCGACAGGGGGTAACTACCAAGAGACCCAGTACTTC
CAISPTGGNYQETQYF
>TRBJ2-3|TRBV9|NA|TRBD2
TGTGCCAGCAGCGTAGCTAGCGGGGGAGGTCAGGATACGCAGTATTTT
CASSVASGGGQDTQYF
>TRBJ2-2|TRBV6-6|NA|NA
TGTGCCAGCAGTTACGAGCTGTCAAACACCGGGGAGCTGTTTTTT
CASSYELSNTGELFF
>TRBJ2-1|TRBV7-9|NA|TRBD2
TGTGCCAGCAGCTTATCGCCTAGCGGGGGGAATGAGCAGTTCTTC
CASSLSPSGGNEQFF
>TRBJ2-4|TRBV6-1|once|TRBD2
TGTGCCAGCAGGGAGACTAGCGCTGGGGACATTCAGTACTTC
CASRETSAGDIQYF
>TRBJ1-5|TRBV2|NA|NA
TGTGCCAGCAGTGATGCCGACAGGCCTCAGCCCCAGCATTTT
CASSDADRPQPQHF
>TRBJ2-7|TRBV10-2|NA|NA
TGCGCCAGCAGTGACCGGGAGTTCTCCTACGAGCAGTACTTC
CASSDREFSYEQYF
>TRBJ2-7|TRBV6-5|NA|TRBD2
TGTGCCAGCAGCTCGAGCGGGAGCTCCTACGAGCAGTACTTC
CASSSSGSSYEQYF
>TRBJ1-4|TRBV27|NA|NA
TGTGCCAGCAGTTTCCGGGCCCATGAAAAACTGTTTTTT
CASSFRAHEKLFF
>TRBJ1-1|TRBV5-1|NA|NA
TGCGCCAGCAGCTTGTTTTCGGGTGGAGGCACTGAAGCTTTCTTT
CASSLFSGGGTEAFF
>TRBJ2-1|TRBV19|NA|NA
TGTGCCAGTACCTCTCGATTCAATGAGCAGTTCTTC
CASTSRFNEQFF
>TRBJ2-7|TRBV7-9|NA|TRBD1
TGTGCCAGCAGCCTCGGACAGGGAAAAAGATACGAGCAGTACTTC
CASSLGQGKRYEQYF
>TRBJ1-2|TRBV12-5|NA|NA
TGTGCTAGTGGTTTGCCCCCGGGGGAATGGGGCTACACCTTC
CASGLPPGEWGYTF
>TRBJ2-7|TRBV7-2|NA|TRBD2
TGTGCCAGCAGCGTCAGCGGGAGAGTCGACGAGCAGTACTTC
CASSVSGRVDEQYF
>TRBJ2-2|TRBV29-1|NA|TRBD2
TGCAGCGCAAGTCAGAAGGGGCGGGGGGCCCTGAACACCGGGGAGCTGTTTTTT
CSASQKGRGALNTGELFF
>TRBJ2-7|TRBV19|NA|TRBD2
TGTGCCAGTAGAAGGGCGGGAGAGTACTTC
CASRRAGEYF
>TRBJ2-3|TRBV10-1|NA|NA
TGCGCCAGCAGTGAGACTGGTGATACGCAGTATTTT
CASSETGDTQYF
>TRBJ2-5|TRBV14|NA|NA
TGTGCCAGCAGCCAAGTCGCGGCTCAGTACTTC
CASSQVAAQYF
>TRBJ2-7|TRBV4-3|NA|NA
TGCGCCAGCAGCCAAGATAGGCTGCCTGGCTACGAGCAGTACTTC
CASSQDRLPGYEQYF
>TRBJ1-5|TRBV2|few|NA
TGTGCCAGCGGACGGATACGCAATCAGCCCCAGCATTTT
CASGRIRNQPQHF
>TRBJ2-5|TRBV6-5|NA|NA
TGTGCCAGCAGTTACTCGTCTGGGAGGCAGGAGACCCAGTACTTC
CASSYSSGRQETQYF
>TRBJ1-4|TRBV4-3|NA|NA
TGCGCCAGCAGCCAAGATCTAACCCCCGGGGCAAGGTTCGGTGAAAAACTGTTTTTT
CASSQDLTPGARFGEKLFF
>TRBJ2-2|TRBV25-1|NA|NA
TGTGCCAGCAGTGAGGCTAGCGTTAGCACCGGGGAGCTGTTTTTT
CASSEASVSTGELFF
>TRBJ1-1|TRBV2|NA|NA
TGTGCCAGCAGTGTTCAACGGATGAACACTGAAGCTTTCTTT
CASSVQRMNTEAFF
>TRBJ1-1|TRBV27|NA|NA
TGTGCCAGCAGTTCGCCCTTGGGGGAGGAAGCTTTCTTT
CASSSPLGEEAFF
>TRBJ2-3|TRBV5-8|once|NA
TGTGCCAGCAGCTTGCAGGGAGTCCACACAGATACGCAGTATTTT
CASSLQGVHTDTQYF
>TRBJ2-5|TRBV18|NA|NA
TGTGCCAGCTCCGGAGTGGAGACCCAGTACTTC
CASSGVETQYF
>TRBJ2-7|TRBV6-1|once|NA
TGTGCCAGCATATCCGGGACATCCGGCTCCTACGAGCAGTACTTC
CASISGTSGSYEQYF